This T cell receptor beta chain was sequenced during a study of blood T cell repertoires in COVID-19. The ends were cut back, 1 base at V and 5 bases at J, with 15 bases in the middle. The CDR3 is 16 amino acids. Germline V CDR1 and CDR2: SGHAT, FQNNGV. Some clones are missing from TCRdb's copy, which holds only in-frame ones; the method was immunoSEQ multiplex PCR. This table holds fewer than 200,000 clones, roughly nine tenths found once. The rearrangement joins TRBV11-2 to TRBJ2-1; maybe TRBD2 (6 bases). The material sequenced was PBMCs or T cells enriched from blood (not recorded which). This TCR came from a human donor with acute COVID-19. The donor label of this sample is uncertain. CDR3 nucleotide sequence: TGTGCCAGCAGCTTAGCAACGGGGGTAGTGAACAATGAGCAGTTCTTC. Protein: CASSLATGVVNNEQFF.